This T cell receptor beta chain was retrieved from a study of T-cell memory formation after mild COVID-19. In TCRdb, the 5' RACE reads were re-called with MiXCR into one record per CDR3 protein. The sample has around 340,000 distinct CDR3 sequences; around 15% are singletons. Study-level results: Of the contracting clones, CD4+ ones lay mainly in CM and EM, and CD8+ ones in EMRA.

After removal of 6 bases from V and 4 bases from J, the junction contained 4 bases not matched to a gene. Germline CDR1 is MNHEY and CDR2 is SVGAGI. CDR3 length: 14 residues. On this clonotype: Its target is unknown.

The TCR originated in a man between 18 and 35 years old who had mild COVID-19 (a few samples of this study predate the infection). Cell type and time point are not known. Sequencing was done on a sample of PBMCs or a T cell subset sorted from them (not recorded which). This sequence joins TRBV6-5 and TRBJ1-5; 9 positions match TRBD1. The CDR3 sequence is CASRAGTGNQPQHF. As DNA, the CDR3 is TGTGCCAGCAGGGCCGGGACAGGGAATCAGCCCCAGCATTTT.